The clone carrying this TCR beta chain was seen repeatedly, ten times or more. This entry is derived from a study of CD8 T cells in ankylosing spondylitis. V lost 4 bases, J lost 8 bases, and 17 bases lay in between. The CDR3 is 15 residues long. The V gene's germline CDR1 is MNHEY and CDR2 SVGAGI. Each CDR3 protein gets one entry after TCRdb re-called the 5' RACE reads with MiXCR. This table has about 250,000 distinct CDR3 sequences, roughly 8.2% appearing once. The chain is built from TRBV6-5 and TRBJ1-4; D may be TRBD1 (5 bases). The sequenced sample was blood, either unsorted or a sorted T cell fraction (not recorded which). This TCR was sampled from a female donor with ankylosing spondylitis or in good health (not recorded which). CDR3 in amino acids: CASSSQGSVGEKLFF. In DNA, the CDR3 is TGTGCCAGCAGTTCGCAGGGTTCGGTAGGAGAAAAACTGTTTTTT.